The present T cell receptor beta chain was sequenced within a study of T cell responses to AZD1222 COVID-19 vaccine (TCRdb year 2021). Looking at the study overall: TCR sequencing was performed for about 250 trial participants, of whom around 210 were given two doses of AZD1222 and around 26 were given two doses of MenACWY control vaccine. Enrollment into the trials was organized by age into subgroups of 18-55, 56-69 and 70-plus years, and those subgroups contained roughly 150, 30 and 60 TCR-sequenced participants, respectively.

CDR1 and CDR2, looked up from the germline V gene, are ENHRY and SYGVKD. Trimming takes 2 bases from V and 9 bases from J, and the germline ends sit 14 bases apart. The CDR3 holds 13 amino acids from the cysteine to the phenylalanine. The DNA shown is the 39-base CDR3, in frame from base 1. General conclusions and limits of the study: Because no samples from the day 14 peak response were available, repertoires could be characterized only after the peak T cell response. Conclusions about previously exposed vaccinees are limited because only six or seven AZD1222 recipients were SARS-CoV-2 seropositive at baseline. Reportedly, almost half of the unique spike-specific TCRs recognized epitopes lying outside the regions that are mutated in the B.1.351 and B.1.1.7 variants. The vaccine-associated CD4 TCRs covered the entire spike protein, and the dominant responses fell in regions 160-218 and 743-854. Participants were mostly white British and included more females than males, and it was suggested by the authors that clonal diversity may have been underestimated. The 56-69-year group was small, and its depth increase did not reach significance, likely because of low power. After two AZD1222 doses, spike-specific TCR breadth and depth were significantly higher than at day 0 and than in MenACWY recipients.

The time point label, as the study defines it: about 28 days (+/-7) after the second vaccine dose. AZD1222 recipients given second doses at about 4 weeks or at about 12 weeks were pooled, since spike-specific TCR depth and breadth were not found to differ between the two schedules. Vaccinee samples were obtained from the UK trials COV001 and COV002, which included a single-blind randomized controlled phase 2/3 trial of AZD1222 (ChAdOx1 nCoV-19) in healthy adults. For TCRbeta chain sequencing, PBMC samples were collected from trial participants at day 0 and at day 28 after the second dose. The CDR3 regions of human TCRbeta chains were subjected to immunosequencing. As for the original processing: Repertoire TCRs were checked for matches against a reference library of SARS-CoV-2-specific TCRs that had been generated using the MIRA antigen-specificity platform. Breadth meant the fraction of unique TCRs that were SARS-CoV-2-associated, whereas depth meant the fraction of total T cells that were SARS-CoV-2-associated. Using the MIRA data, every spike-specific TCR was mapped to the spike region that the TCR reacted to and assigned to either a CD4 or a CD8 class. Log10-transformed breadth and depth values were compared by one-way ANOVA with Sidak's multiple comparisons tests. The source is immuneACCESS, and TCRdb retained only in-frame sequences with V and J called. Part of the clones is not carried over; for the studies checked, unresolved V genes explain less than half of this, and the remainder is unexplained. That table furnishes V, J and clone size, whereas the DNA furnished D and trimming. In this sample the table shows fewer than 70,000 clones, 70% to 80% of which occur a single time. Of the sample, approximately 3.5% is held by the ten largest clones.

This clone was seen more than once but under ten times. The antigen this receptor binds is unknown. One base away there is no much larger clone; base qualities are not given. The source is an adult who received the AZD1222 COVID-19 vaccine. The chain was built from TRBV10-3 and TRBJ2-7; the D region possibly corresponds to TRBD1 (6 bases align). The sample consisted of peripheral blood, taken 28 days after the second AZD1222 dose. The DNA reads as follows: TGTGCCATCAGTGAGGAGCAGGGGAAGGGGCAGTACTTC. It codes for CAISEEQGKGQYF.